This passage covers 30 T cell receptor beta chains from one sample sequenced in a study of blood T cell repertoires in COVID-19. Sequencing used immunoSEQ multiplex PCR; TCRdb keeps in-frame clones, though not all of them. The sample has about 150,000 clones, roughly 87% seen once. The sequencing sample was made of peripheral blood. The receptors originated from a human donor in a cohort sampled during active COVID-19.

The chain is built from TRBV28 and TRBJ2-3; TRBD2 matches at 15 bases. From germline, CDR1 is MDHEN and CDR2 SYDVKM. This CDR3 spans 18 amino acids. Trimming removed 6 bases from V and 2 bases from J; junction bases left unmatched: 9. The CDR3 region is CASSRTSGGVVITDTQYF. The CDR3 DNA reads TGTGCCAGCAGCCGGACTAGCGGGGGGGTCGTAATCACAGATACGCAGTATTTT.

The CDR3, as DNA: TGTGCCAGCAGCCAAGATCAGGGTGTAGGGCAGTACTTC. As protein: CASSQDQGVGQYF. The V and J genes are TRBV3-1 (or the pseudogene TRBV3-2) and TRBJ2-7; TRBD1 might be the D (5 bases). V lost 0 bases, J lost 9 bases, and 12 bases lay in between. Germline V gives CDR1 LGHDT, CDR2 YNNKEL (reference sequence). There are 13 residues in the CDR3.

This chain uses TRBV28 with TRBJ1-5, with 7 bases identical to TRBD1. The V gene's germline CDR1 is MDHEN and CDR2 SYDVKM. The junction had 9 bases not matched to a gene; V was cut back by 7 bases and J by 6 bases. This CDR3 is 14 amino acids long. The CDR3 spells CASTTGANFQPQHF. The CDR3, as DNA: TGTGCCAGCACTACAGGGGCGAATTTTCAGCCCCAGCATTTT.

The chain has TRBV2 and TRBJ2-7; unclear D gene. Germline values: CDR1 SNHLY, CDR2 FYNNEI. Trimming left V 4 bases short and J 3 bases short, with 7 bases between. The CDR3 loop spans 12 amino acids. CDR3 region: CASSGAVYEQYF. The DNA of the CDR3 is TGTGCCAGCAGTGGGGCCGTCTACGAGCAGTACTTC.

The V call is TRBV6-2 or TRBV6-3, the J call TRBJ2-3; D gene uncertain. V shed 5 bases and J shed 5 bases, with 17 bases lying between them. The length of the CDR3 is 15 residues. CDR1 is MNHEY, CDR2 SVGEGT, per germline. The CDR3 bases are TGTGCCAGCAGTGGAATGAGACCGTCGGGAGATACGCAGTATTTT. Protein sequence: CASSGMRPSGDTQYF.

The chain couples TRBV2 to TRBJ2-3; D gene uncertain. This CDR3 has 12 residues. The V end was cut by 3 bases, the J end by 5 bases, with 6 bases between. In germline, CDR1 is SNHLY, CDR2 FYNNEI. DNA for the CDR3: TGTGCCAGCAGTGATTTTCTAGATACGCAGTATTTT. This gives the protein CASSDFLDTQYF.

The chain recombines TRBV18 with TRBJ2-3, with 7 bases fitting TRBD2. This CDR3 has 16 amino acids. The V gene's germline CDR1 is KGHSH and CDR2 LQKENI. J gave up 1 base and V 2 bases, and 6 bases lay outside the gene matches. The CDR3 sequence: CASSPKGGGGTDTQYF. CDR3 bases: TGTGCCAGCTCACCAAAAGGCGGGGGAGGCACAGATACGCAGTATTTT.

The chain combines TRBV6-2 or TRBV6-3 with TRBJ2-7, with TRBD2 as a possible D gene (6 bases). Germline lookup yields CDR1 MNHEY and CDR2 SVGEGT. Trimming took off 0 bases at V and 0 bases at J, with 9 bases between the two ends. The CDR3 is made up of 15 amino acids. CDR3 amino acids: CASSYSGRFSYEQYF. As DNA, the CDR3 is TGTGCCAGCAGTTACTCAGGGAGGTTCTCCTACGAGCAGTACTTC.

This rearrangement joins TRBV19 to TRBJ1-3; possibly TRBD1 for D (6 bases). This CDR3 contains 16 residues. With 5 bases removed from V and 0 bases from J, the gap between germline ends came to 14 bases. Germline CDR1 is LNHDA and CDR2 is SQIVND (reference sequence). The CDR3 loop is CASSVGQLISGNTIYF. The CDR3 region has the DNA TGTGCCAGTAGTGTTGGACAGCTCATCTCTGGAAACACCATATATTTT.

This chain uses TRBV5-1 with TRBJ1-1; weak D call: TRBD1 (6 bases). CDR3 length: 15 residues. V gave up 4 bases and J gave up 2 bases, with 15 bases separating them. Germline CDR1 and CDR2: SGHRS and YFSETQ. CDR3 sequence: CASSPQDSLNTEAFF. DNA of the CDR3: TGCGCCAGCAGCCCCCAGGACAGTTTAAACACTGAAGCTTTCTTT.

This clone was observed a few times. This chain links TRBV28 with TRBJ1-4; D possibly corresponds to TRBD1 (6 bases). Trimming removed 6 bases at V and 4 bases at J, with 15 bases between. This CDR3 spans 15 amino acids. The germline CDR1 and CDR2 sequences are MDHEN and SYDVKM. CDR3 bases: TGTGCCAGCAGGAGCGAGACAGGAGATAATGAAAAACTGTTTTTT. Translated: CASRSETGDNEKLFF.

As regards this clone: The junction differs from germline at one of its ends, possibly a read error. This chain connects TRBV29-1 to TRBJ2-1, with D possibly being TRBD2 (5 bases). CDR3 length: 12 amino acids. Germline lookup yields CDR1 SQVTM and CDR2 ANQGSEA. The CDR3 loop is CSVDRQFEGMIF. CDR3 bases: TGCAGCGTTGATAGGCAGTTTGAGGGCATGATCTTC.

The rearrangement links TRBV2 to TRBJ1-4, with TRBD1 as a possible D gene (6 bases). CDR3 size: 14 residues. Germline CDR1 is SNHLY and CDR2 is FYNNEI. V was shortened by 5 bases and J by 7 bases, with 14 bases between the two germline ends. The CDR3 reads CASSFDRFGEKLFF. The CDR3 bases are TGTGCCAGCAGTTTCGACAGGTTCGGTGAAAAACTGTTTTTT. The variable domain in full, with the rest retrieved from reference TRBV2 and TRBJ1-4, is EPEVTQTPSHQVTQMGQEVILRCVPISNHLYFYWYRQILGQKVEFLVSFYNNEISEKSEIFDDQFSVERPDGSNFTLKIRSTKLEDSAMYFCASSFDRFGEKLFFGSGTQLSVL.

The chain has TRBV12-3 or TRBV12-4 and TRBJ1-2; 7 bases align to TRBD1. There are 13 residues in the CDR3. With V trimmed by 7 bases and J by 6 bases, 8 bases remained unmatched. The CDR3 bases are TGTGCCAGCACGACAGGGTTGTGGGATGGCTACACCTTC. This encodes CASTTGLWDGYTF.

The J gene is TRBJ1-2, the V gene TRBV9; D is possibly TRBD1 (5 bases). V was trimmed by 5 bases and J by 6 bases, leaving 11 bases between them. Germline loops: CDR1 SGDLS, CDR2 YYNGEE. The CDR3 sequence is 12 residues long. The CDR3 region has the DNA TGTGCCAGCAGTCAAGGGGCTCATGGCTACACCTTC. This gives the protein CASSQGAHGYTF.

The chain recombines TRBV6-4 with TRBJ1-1; D gene ambiguous. V was trimmed by 8 bases and J by 0 bases, leaving 16 bases between them. The germline gives CDR1 MRHNA, CDR2 SNTAGT. The CDR3 runs to 15 residues. The CDR3 region has the DNA TGTGCCAGCCCCCCCACCCCAGGAATGAACACTGAAGCTTTCTTT. Its protein product is CASPPTPGMNTEAFF.

J is TRBJ1-5 and V is TRBV5-8, with 7 bases lining up with TRBD1. V was clipped by 0 bases and J by 3 bases; unmatched bases: 6. The length of the CDR3 is 16 residues. The V gene's germline CDR1 is SGHTS and CDR2 YDEGEE. The CDR3 is CASSLGQGGLNQPQHF. CDR3 nucleotide sequence: TGTGCCAGCAGCTTGGGACAGGGAGGCCTCAATCAGCCCCAGCATTTT.

V and J are TRBV5-1 and TRBJ2-7; a weak D match, TRBD2 (6 bases). Germline V lookup: CDR1 SGHRS, CDR2 YFSETQ. Trimming took off 0 bases at V and 3 bases at J, with 19 bases between the two ends. The CDR3 covers 17 residues. CDR3 sequence reads: CASSLVPAGGVYYEQYF. The CDR3 nucleotides read TGCGCCAGCAGCTTGGTGCCAGCAGGCGGGGTTTACTACGAGCAGTACTTC.

The genes are TRBV9 and TRBJ2-1; 9 bases fit TRBD1. This CDR3 is 14 amino acids long. Germline V gives CDR1 SGDLS, CDR2 YYNGEE. V dropped 3 bases and J dropped 7; count of bases not matched to a gene: 5. The CDR3 is CASSATGGGNEQFF. CDR3 DNA sequence: TGTGCCAGCAGCGCCACAGGGGGCGGGAATGAGCAGTTCTTC.

This clone was picked up one time. J is TRBJ2-7 and V is TRBV11-2; 9 bases line up with TRBD1. The V gene end was trimmed by 0 bases and the J gene end by 6 bases; junction bases not matched to a gene: 6. The CDR3 runs to 15 residues. The germline gives CDR1 SGHAT, CDR2 FQNNGV. The CDR3 nucleotides are TGTGCCAGCAGCTTAGACGGGGACAGGGCATCCGAGCAGTACTTC. Residues: CASSLDGDRASEQYF.

The V gene is TRBV9, the J gene TRBJ1-1; the D gene is possibly TRBD1 (6 bases). This CDR3 is 15 amino acids long. The germline V gene has CDR1 SGDLS and CDR2 YYNGEE. V was pared by 4 bases and J by 0 bases, with 13 bases between. The chain's CDR3 is CASSFRTVMNTEAFF. The CDR3 nucleotides are TGTGCCAGCAGCTTCCGGACAGTTATGAACACTGAAGCTTTCTTT. Supplemented by reference TRBV9 and TRBJ1-1, the full variable domain reads DSGVTQTPKHLITATGQRVTLRCSPRSGDLSVYWYQQSLDQGLQFLIQYYNGEERAKGNILERFSAQQFPDLHSELNLSSLELGDSALYFCASSFRTVMNTEAFFGQGTRLTVV.

The chain is built from TRBV21-1 and TRBJ2-7; the table names TRBD1, a call not compared with the DNA. TRBV21-1 is reported as a pseudogene. The CDR3 runs 18 residues. CDR3 sequence: CASSKDRDRGVTTYEQYF. The CDR3 bases are TGTGCCAGCAGCAAAGACCGGGACAGGGGAGTAACAACCTACGAGCAGTACTTC.

The chain has TRBV11-2 and TRBJ2-7, with TRBD2 matching 8 bases. V was clipped by 0 bases and J by 3 bases; unmatched bases: 7. The CDR3 is 16 residues long. Germline CDR1 reads SGHAT; CDR2 reads FQNNGV. In DNA form, the CDR3 reads TGTGCCAGCAGCTTAGATCTGGCGGGGGGTCACTACGAGCAGTACTTC. This gives the protein CASSLDLAGGHYEQYF.

This chain connects TRBV6-5 to TRBJ2-7; 7 nucleotides line up with TRBD1. The V gene end was trimmed by 8 bases and the J gene end by 1 base; junction bases not matched to a gene: 2. The CDR3 length is 12 residues. CDR1 and CDR2 (germline): MNHEY, SVGAGI. CDR3 bases: TGTGCCAGCGCGACAGGGTCCTACGAGCAGTACTTC. This encodes CASATGSYEQYF.

The V call is TRBV12-3 or TRBV12-4, the J call TRBJ2-7; D might be TRBD2 (6 bases). The CDR3 covers 12 residues. Trimming took 4 bases from V and 7 from J, leaving 11 bases between them. In nucleotides, the CDR3 is TGTGCCAGCAGTTGGTCGCGGGGAGAGCAGTACTTC. Translating it yields CASSWSRGEQYF.

The V gene is TRBV30, the J gene TRBJ1-1; D gene unclear. Germline V gene lookup returns CDR1 GTSNPN and CDR2 SVGIG (reference sequence). This CDR3 region has 14 residues. V was trimmed by 5 bases and J by 1 base, leaving 14 bases between them. The CDR3 loop is CAWGSLGRNTEAFF. CDR3 nucleotide sequence: TGTGCCTGGGGTTCCCTGGGCAGGAACACTGAAGCTTTCTTT.

V gene TRBV28 combines with J gene TRBJ1-1, with TRBD1 identical over 9 bases. V was clipped by 7 bases and J by 1 base; unmatched bases: 7. This CDR3 region has 15 residues. The germline V gene encodes CDR1 MDHEN and CDR2 SYDVKM. As DNA, the CDR3 is TGTGCCAGCAATTACAGGGGGCGGCCGAACACTGAAGCTTTCTTT. Translating gives CASNYRGRPNTEAFF.

The genes are TRBV2 and TRBJ2-7; 8 nucleotides agree with TRBD1. The length of the CDR3 is 12 residues. The V segment lost 7 bases and the J segment 3 bases; nucleotides outside the gene matches: 2. Germline-derived CDR1 and CDR2 are SNHLY and FYNNEI. The CDR3 sequence is CASKDRVYEQYF. Written as DNA, the CDR3 is TGTGCCAGCAAGGACAGGGTCTACGAGCAGTACTTC.

As DNA, the CDR3 is TGTGCCAGTAGTATTGGGACAGGAAGTTCCTACGAGCAGTACTTC. Translating it yields CASSIGTGSSYEQYF. V gene TRBV19 combines with J gene TRBJ2-7, with 8 bases matching TRBD1. CDR1 and CDR2 from the germline V gene are LNHDA and SQIVND (reference sequence). The trim removed 3 bases at V and 1 base at J, leaving 5 bases unmatched. There are 15 residues in the CDR3.

This clone has only one observation. The chain uses TRBV9 and TRBJ1-3, with D possibly TRBD1 on 5 matching bases. The germline V gene encodes CDR1 SGDLS and CDR2 YYNGEE. The V end lost 0 bases, the J end lost 5 bases, and 9 bases lay between the germline ends. CDR3 length equals 14 residues. The CDR3, as DNA: TGTGCCAGCAGCGTAGATGGGGCGAGAAACACCATATATTTT. Its translation: CASSVDGARNTIYF.